This T cell receptor (beta chain) derives from a study of beta chain features in type 1 diabetes. Staining for CD45RO/CCR7/CD25/CD127/CD95/CD27 allowed sorting of CD4+ naive, central memory, regulatory and stem cell-like memory cells. Expressed TCRB transcripts got sequenced, as all isolated RNA was reverse transcribed. Clones were read by immunoSEQ multiplex PCR, and TCRdb kept only the in-frame ones, dropping some. In the table there are around 260,000 clones, less than 30% of which are singletons. The CDR3 totals 14 residues. V was clipped by 5 bases and J by 0 bases, with 8 bases between them. Germline lookup yields CDR1 MDHEN and CDR2 SYDVKM. Findings and limits, study-wide: Shorter TCRB CDR3s, moderately but significantly so, marked every one of the four CD4+ subsets in Type 1 diabetes patients. PCR might preferentially amplify shorter templates, equally in patients and controls. The question left open here concerned HLA type influencing TCRB rearrangement.

Concerning this clone itself: Its antigen is currently unknown.

This chain links TRBV28 with TRBJ1-3; no clear D gene. Sample: naive CD4+ T cells from blood. This sequence originates from a woman aged 30 to 39 with type 1 diabetes. CDR3 sequence reads: CASSMGGSGNTIYF. Here the CDR3 DNA reads TGTGCCAGCAGTATGGGAGGCTCTGGAAACACCATATATTTT.